Reported below is one T cell receptor (beta chain). The CDR3 spans 16 residues. From germline, CDR1 is SGHAT and CDR2 FQNNGV. V shed 5 bases and J 2 bases; nucleotides not matched to a gene: 9. Clones were read by immunoSEQ multiplex PCR, and TCRdb kept only the in-frame ones, dropping some. The repertoire holds tens of thousands of clones, with around nine tenths as singletons. The entry originates in a study of OX40 agonist ivuxolimab in advanced cancers. Overall study: All patients had ivuxolimab intravenously every 2 weeks at 0.01 to 10 mg/kg. Partial responses were achieved by three patients: one hepatocellular carcinoma, two cutaneous melanoma.

The genes are TRBV11-2 and TRBJ2-5, with TRBD1 identical over 9 bases. Sequencing used CD4+ or CD8+ T cells sorted from blood, obtained in a trial of the OX40 agonist ivuxolimab. This clonotype originated in an adult with an advanced solid tumor such as melanoma, head and neck, liver or kidney cancer. The CDR3 DNA is TGTGCCAGCAGCCCGGGTCCGGGACAGGGTCAAGAGACCCAGTACTTC. Translated: CASSPGPGQGQETQYF.